These 18 T cell receptor beta chains share one sample of origin, sequenced in a study of identical twins. TCRdb passed the 5' RACE reads through MiXCR, listing each CDR3 protein once. The table lists approximately 490,000 distinct CDR3 sequences, about 20% of them singletons, with around 0.48% in the top ten. Separately, the same data were catalogued under a study of yellow fever vaccine responses in identical twins.

Sequences were obtained from CD4+ T cells sorted from blood. The receptors were gathered from a woman aged 18-29 years in good health.

The chain combines TRBV6-5 with TRBJ1-2; D perhaps matches TRBD1 (6 bases). V gave up 3 bases and J gave up 3 bases, with 8 bases separating them. This CDR3 contains 13 residues. The V gene's germline CDR1 is MNHEY and CDR2 SVGAGI. CDR3 nucleotide sequence: TGTGCCAGCAGTTATCAGGGGTACTATGGCTACACCTTC. Its protein is CASSYQGYYGYTF.

This clonotype was found a few times. This chain links TRBV28 with TRBJ2-4; either TRBD1 or TRBD2 may supply D (6 bases each). Germline CDR1 MDHEN, CDR2 SYDVKM. Trimming stripped 6 bases from V and 0 bases from J, with 12 bases between. This CDR3 is built from 15 residues. CDR3 amino acids: CASSSGGLAKNIQYF. DNA for the CDR3: TGTGCCAGCAGCTCCGGGGGCCTAGCCAAAAACATTCAGTACTTC.

The chain combines TRBV12-3 or TRBV12-4 with TRBJ2-4, with D possibly called TRBD1 or TRBD2 (5 bases each). The CDR3 has 13 amino acids. Deletions cut 6 bases from V and 8 bases from J, with 14 bases between. CDR3 protein: CASSRDGRDIQYF. The CDR3 DNA reads TGTGCCAGCAGCAGGGACGGTAGGGACATTCAGTACTTC.

On this clonotype: A junction boundary mismatches the germline segment, possibly from a read error. The V gene is TRBV5-1, the J gene TRBJ2-3; 12 bases line up with TRBD2. This CDR3 region has 16 residues. Germline CDR1 SGHRS, CDR2 YFSETQ. The CDR3 DNA reads TGCGCCAGCAGCTTTGAGACTAGCGGGAGCACATATACGCAGTATTTT. Translation gives CASSFETSGSTYTQYF.

This clonotype was picked up many times. V usage is TRBV12-3 or TRBV12-4 and J usage is TRBJ1-6, with 9 nucleotides matching TRBD1. The junction had 21 bases not matched to a gene; V was cut back by 6 bases and J by 6 bases. The CDR3 runs to 20 residues. The CDR3 DNA is TGTGCCAGCAGACCTCATCAGGGACAGGGAGCCCGTATCGCTAATTCACCCCTCCACTTT. Protein product: CASRPHQGQGARIANSPLHF.

The V call is TRBV12-3 or TRBV12-4, the J call TRBJ2-1; TRBD2 matches at 11 bases. The ends lost 4 bases at V and 0 bases at J; junction bases unmatched: 14. This CDR3 contains 20 residues. In DNA, the CDR3 is TGTGCCAGCAGTTCTAGGCCGGGACTAGCGGAACCACGCTCCTACAATGAGCAGTTCTTC. It yields the protein CASSSRPGLAEPRSYNEQFF.

This clonotype showed up just a few times. The gene calls are TRBV20-1 and TRBJ2-5; D uncertain. Germline V gene data show CDR1 as DFQATT and CDR2 as SNEGSKA (reference sequence). V was shortened by 2 bases and J by 4 bases, with 11 bases between the two germline ends. The CDR3 covers 13 residues. Written as DNA, the CDR3 is TGCAGTGCTAGATTAGCCGTCCCAGAGACCCAGTACTTC. Protein: CSARLAVPETQYF.

The chain is built from TRBV10-3 and TRBJ2-2, with D unclear. Germline V CDR1 and CDR2: ENHRY, SYGVKD. This CDR3 region has 15 residues. Trimming took 5 bases from V and 0 from J, leaving 10 bases between them. The CDR3 reads CAISFWRSNTGELFF. In DNA form, the CDR3 reads TGTGCCATCAGTTTCTGGCGGTCGAACACCGGGGAGCTGTTTTTT.

The chain combines TRBV5-1 with TRBJ2-1; 8 bases line up with TRBD1. CDR1 is SGHRS and CDR2 is YFSETQ in the germline V gene. This CDR3 is built from 13 residues. J gave up 15 bases and V 3 bases, and 11 bases lay outside the gene matches. The CDR3 sequence: CASSSDRANPRFF. The CDR3, as DNA: TGCGCCAGCAGCTCGGACAGGGCGAATCCCCGGTTCTTC.

The V and J genes are TRBV5-1 and TRBJ2-7; D gene ambiguous. The CDR3 has 19 residues. CDR1 SGHRS and CDR2 YFSETQ come from the germline V gene. V dropped 3 bases and J dropped 5 bases, with 30 bases sitting between them. CDR3 sequence (DNA): TGCGCCAGCAGCTCGTTAGGGCCAGGACGAGTTCTTCCCCGGGACGAGCAGTACTTC. This codes for CASSSLGPGRVLPRDEQYF.

This clonotype was observed a handful of times. V is TRBV5-1 and J is TRBJ1-1; no reliable D call. This CDR3 is 15 amino acids long. From germline, CDR1 is SGHRS and CDR2 YFSETQ. V shed 0 bases and J shed 0 bases, with 9 bases lying between them. CDR3 loop: CASSLESGMNTEAFF. CDR3 sequence (DNA): TGCGCCAGCAGCTTGGAATCGGGGATGAACACTGAAGCTTTCTTT.

The V gene is TRBV10-3, the J gene TRBJ2-1; no clear D gene. The CDR3 has 13 residues. The germline V gene has CDR1 ENHRY and CDR2 SYGVKD. The V end was cut by 8 bases, the J end by 3 bases, with 11 bases between. CDR3 nucleotide sequence: TGTGCCATCCGCGCGCATAACTACAATGAGCAGTTCTTC. It translates to CAIRAHNYNEQFF.

This rearrangement joins TRBV12-3 or TRBV12-4 to TRBJ2-1; weak D call: TRBD1 (7 bases). The CDR3 extends over 14 amino acids. V lost 6 bases and J lost 4, with 13 bases in between. CDR3 sequence: CASRKTGTYNEQFF. CDR3 nucleotides: TGTGCCAGCAGGAAGACAGGGACTTACAATGAGCAGTTCTTC.

This clonotype was counted a few times. V and J are TRBV7-2 and TRBJ2-1; D remains unclear. This CDR3 is 17 amino acids long. Trimming left V 1 base short and J 5 bases short, with 18 bases between. CDR1 and CDR2 from the germline V gene are SGHTA and FQGNSA. Written as DNA, the CDR3 is TGTGCCAGCAGCTTAGTTATGCCTTGGTCTGCCGACAATGAGCAGTTCTTC. Protein: CASSLVMPWSADNEQFF.

Only a few counts were recorded for this clonotype. The rearrangement joins TRBV18 to TRBJ2-6; D unclear. Trimming removed 4 bases from V and 2 bases from J, with 3 bases in between. CDR3 length equals 13 residues. Germline-derived CDR1 and CDR2 are KGHSH and LQKENI. The CDR3 region is CASSLPGANVLTF. The CDR3 DNA reads as TGTGCCAGCTCACTTCCTGGGGCCAACGTCCTGACTTTC.

The chain couples TRBV12-3 or TRBV12-4 to TRBJ2-7; TRBD1 might be the D (5 bases). Trimming stripped 5 bases from V and 0 bases from J, with 14 bases between. The CDR3 extends over 15 amino acids. As DNA, the CDR3 is TGTGCCAGCAGTCCGGGCCCACAGGCCTCCTACGAGCAGTACTTC. Translated, it gives CASSPGPQASYEQYF.

This clonotype has just one count. The chain is built from TRBV7-2 and TRBJ2-2; 12 bases align to TRBD2. Germline CDR1 SGHTA, CDR2 FQGNSA. V was pared by 4 bases and J by 4 bases, with 4 bases of the junction left unmatched. The length of the CDR3 is 16 residues. The CDR3 region has the DNA TGTGCCAGCAGCTCGGGACTAGCGGGTATCACCGGGGAGCTGTTTTTT. Translation gives CASSSGLAGITGELFF.

CDR3 protein: CASSHAIGQVTYYGYTF. CDR3 bases: TGTGCCAGCAGCCACGCAATCGGGCAGGTGACCTATTACGGCTACACCTTC. The chain links TRBV5-6 to TRBJ1-2; D remains unclear. The CDR3 is 17 amino acids. The ends were cut back, 4 bases at V and 8 bases at J, with 27 bases in the middle. The germline CDR1 and CDR2 sequences are SGHDT and YYEEEE. The variable domain in full, with the rest retrieved from reference TRBV5-6 and TRBJ1-2, is DAGVTQSPTHLIKTRGQQVTLRCSPKSGHDTVSWYQQALGQGPQFIFQYYEEEERQRGNFPDRFSGHQFPNYSSELNVNALLLGDSALYLCASSHAIGQVTYYGYTFGSGTRLTVV.